A single sample is the source of the 27 T cell receptor beta chains below, sequenced in a study of T cells in Graves' hyperthyroidism and ophthalmopathy. RNA transcripts were the template for amplifying TCR beta CDR3 regions. TCR CDR3 underwent first-round RT-PCR with the HTBI primer set. TCRdb independently ran MiXCR on the multiplex PCR reads; one entry per CDR3 protein. The sample holds roughly 500,000 distinct CDR3 sequences, around 13% seen once. Sequenced input: blood. Receptors were obtained from a woman aged 30 to 39 with Graves' hyperthyroidism that later progressed to Graves' ophthalmopathy.

The table lists this clonotype with many counts. The chain is built from TRBV5-1 and TRBJ1-4; D might be TRBD1 (6 bases). Germline lookup yields CDR1 SGHRS and CDR2 YFSETQ. This CDR3 has 15 residues. Trimming left V 4 bases short and J 8 bases short, with 18 bases between. CDR3 coding DNA: TGCGCCAGCAGCAATAAACAGGGAGGGGGGGAAAAACTGTTTTTT. It is translated as CASSNKQGGGEKLFF.

Only a few counts were recorded for this clonotype. V and J are TRBV14 and TRBJ1-6; D is ambiguous. Looked up from germline, CDR1 is SGHDN and CDR2 is FVKESK. The CDR3 runs 14 residues. Trimming left V 4 bases short and J 5 bases short, with 9 bases between. The CDR3 DNA reads TGTGCCAGCAGCCCCGGGCCAAATAATTCACCCCTCCACTTT. Translating it yields CASSPGPNNSPLHF.

This sequence joins TRBV5-5 and TRBJ2-5; D call uncertain. CDR3 size: 16 residues. V was shortened by 1 base and J by 1 base, with 14 bases between the two germline ends. CDR1 is SGHKS, CDR2 YYEKEE, per germline (reference sequence). CDR3 sequence: CASSLILSAIQETQYF. For the CDR3, the DNA is TGTGCCAGCAGCTTGATTTTGTCAGCCATCCAAGAGACCCAGTACTTC.

This clonotype appeared a few times. The genes are TRBV11-3 and TRBJ2-5; 9 positions agree with TRBD1. Germline V gives CDR1 SGHNT, CDR2 YENEEA. The CDR3 length is 16 residues. Trimming removed 5 bases from V and 5 bases from J; junction bases left unmatched: 12. As DNA, the CDR3 is TGTGCCAGCAGCCCAGAAACAGGGGGCGCATCCGAGACCCAGTACTTC. Translation: CASSPETGGASETQYF.

Many counts were recorded for this clonotype. The genes are TRBV11-3 and TRBJ1-2, with D tentatively TRBD1 (5 bases). V was pared by 3 bases and J by 8 bases, with 10 bases between. The CDR3 extends over 12 amino acids. Germline assignment: CDR1 SGHNT and CDR2 YENEEA. The CDR3 bases are TGTGCCAGCAGCTTGGGGACGCGAGGCTACACCTTC. Translation gives CASSLGTRGYTF.

The chain joins TRBV19 to TRBJ2-2; 11 bases are shared with TRBD2. The CDR3 consists of 17 residues. Germline V lookup: CDR1 LNHDA, CDR2 SQIVND (reference sequence). The V and J ends lost 7 bases and 3 bases, in that order; junction bases with no gene match: 10. The CDR3 DNA is TGTGCCAGTACCCCCGGTGGACTAGCGGGCCACACCGGGGAGCTGTTTTTT. Encoded protein: CASTPGGLAGHTGELFF.

The V call is TRBV24-1, the J call TRBJ2-1; no reliable D call. This CDR3 has 11 amino acids. Trimming left V 3 bases short and J 8 bases short, with 4 bases between. Germline CDR1 KGHDR, CDR2 SFDVKD. DNA for the CDR3: TGTGCCACCAGTGATGTCTATGAGCAGTTCTTC. Encoded protein: CATSDVYEQFF.

On this clonotype itself: With a much larger clone just one base away, this may be a read error. The final CDR3 position lacks the conserved phenylalanine or tryptophan, pointing to a likely read error. The chain joins TRBV29-1 to TRBJ2-1; 8 bases are shared with TRBD2. The germline CDR1 and CDR2 sequences are SQVTM and ANQGSEA. The ends lost 6 bases at V and 6 bases at J; junction bases unmatched: 19. CDR3 size: 17 residues. The CDR3 nucleotides are TGCAGCGTCCGGGACGGTCAGGGAGCGGGAGTCGGCAATGAGCAGTTCTGC. Translation: CSVRDGQGAGVGNEQFC.

The chain's CDR3 is CSARDINLADPYEQYF. The CDR3 DNA is TGCAGTGCTAGAGATATAAACCTAGCGGATCCCTACGAGCAGTACTTC. The rearrangement uses TRBV20-1 and TRBJ2-7; 7 positions agree with TRBD2. V shed 0 bases and J 2 bases; nucleotides not matched to a gene: 10. The CDR3 totals 16 residues. In germline, CDR1 is DFQATT, CDR2 SNEGSKA (reference sequence).

The chain employs TRBV29-1 and TRBJ1-5; 7 bases map to TRBD1. V dropped 0 bases and J dropped 9; count of bases not matched to a gene: 5. The CDR3 covers 13 residues. CDR1 and CDR2 from the germline V gene are SQVTM and ANQGSEA. CDR3 in amino acids: CSVEEAGGTPQHF. The CDR3 region has the DNA TGCAGCGTTGAAGAGGCAGGGGGTACGCCCCAGCATTTT.

This clonotype came up many times. The chain has TRBV28 and TRBJ2-5; D ambiguous. The V end was cut by 3 bases, the J end by 6 bases, with 8 bases between. Germline loops: CDR1 MDHEN, CDR2 SYDVKM. The CDR3 is 12 amino acids. CDR3 region: CASSLDRQTQYF. In nucleotides, the CDR3 is TGTGCCAGCAGTTTGGACCGTCAGACCCAGTACTTC.

This clonotype was found a few times. J is TRBJ2-3 and V is TRBV6-6; possibly TRBD1 for D (6 bases). Trimming stripped 0 bases from V and 6 bases from J, with 13 bases between. CDR3 size: 15 residues. Germline-derived CDR1 and CDR2 are MNHNY and SVGAGI (reference sequence). The CDR3 nucleotides read TGTGCCAGCAGTTACTCTAAACAGGGTAGCGATACGCAGTATTTT. Protein product: CASSYSKQGSDTQYF.

Worth noting for this clonotype: This may come from a read error, since a much larger clone is one base off. This CDR3 is missing its conserved last phenylalanine or tryptophan, likely due to a read error. The rearrangement uses TRBV7-9 and TRBJ2-7; D unclear. CDR1 SEHNR and CDR2 FQNEAQ come from the germline V gene (reference sequence). CDR3 size: 15 residues. V lost 2 bases and J lost 2, with 13 bases in between. The CDR3 bases are TGTGCCAGCAGCTTAACTTTCCGTGACCCCTACGAGCAGTACTCC. It is translated as CASSLTFRDPYEQYS.

V is TRBV4-1 and J is TRBJ2-3, with 9 bases identical to TRBD2. Germline CDR1 MGHRA, CDR2 YSYEKL. V lost 1 base and J lost 3; bases outside the gene matches: 8. The CDR3 contains 17 residues. The CDR3 sequence is CASSQGPSGNPTDTQYF. The DNA of the CDR3 is TGCGCCAGCAGCCAAGGGCCTAGCGGGAATCCGACAGATACGCAGTATTTT.

V usage is TRBV19 and J usage is TRBJ1-1; no clear D gene. V was clipped by 3 bases and J by 5 bases, with 10 bases between them. CDR1 and CDR2 (germline): LNHDA, SQIVND (reference sequence). There are 13 residues in the CDR3. CDR3 loop: CASSIQSETEAFF. CDR3 DNA sequence: TGTGCCAGTAGTATCCAGAGTGAGACTGAAGCTTTCTTT.

With respect to this clonotype: This may arise from a read error, as a much more abundant clone is one base away. This chain links TRBV30 with TRBJ1-1, with 7 bases fitting TRBD1. The germline gives CDR1 GTSNPN, CDR2 SVGIG (reference sequence). The CDR3 length is 15 residues. CDR3: CAWLGQIIPNIEAFF. The CDR3 bases are TGTGCCTGGCTGGGACAGATCATACCGAACATTGAAGCTTTCTTT.

The J gene is TRBJ2-1, the V gene TRBV4-3; the D gene could be TRBD1 or TRBD2 (5 bases each). The V and J ends lost 0 bases and 8 bases respectively, with 14 bases between them. Germline CDR1 is LGHNA and CDR2 is YSLEER. The CDR3 has 15 amino acids. In DNA form, the CDR3 reads TGCGCCAGCAGCCAAGATTGGGGGATGACCGATGAGCAGTTCTTC. Translating gives CASSQDWGMTDEQFF.

This clonotype showed up many times. The chain links TRBV7-6 to TRBJ2-2; D call uncertain. This CDR3 spans 14 amino acids. Germline-derived CDR1 and CDR2 are SGHVS and FNYEAQ. The germline V and J ends were trimmed by 2 bases and 3 bases, with 7 bases remaining between them. DNA of the CDR3: TGTGCCAGCAGCTTAAACAGTCACACCGGGGAGCTGTTTTTT. This codes for CASSLNSHTGELFF.

In its sample, this clonotype was seen many times. The J gene is TRBJ2-7, the V gene TRBV19, with 7 bases matching TRBD2. Germline V CDR1 and CDR2: LNHDA, SQIVND (reference sequence). This CDR3 has 15 residues. V lost 6 bases and J lost 2; bases outside the gene matches: 10. The CDR3 loop reads CASSSSSGGAYEQYF. The CDR3, as DNA: TGTGCCAGTAGCTCCTCTTCTGGGGGGGCCTACGAGCAGTACTTC.

Concerning this clonotype: A read error may explain this, as a much larger clone is one base away. V is TRBV30 and J is TRBJ1-5; maybe TRBD1 (5 bases). The germline V and J ends were trimmed by 1 base and 5 bases, with 12 bases remaining between them. CDR3 length: 14 residues. CDR1 and CDR2 (germline): GTSNPN, SVGIG (reference sequence). The CDR3 coding sequence is TGTGCCTGGAGTGGGGCAGGGACCGATCAGCCCCAGCATTTT. Translating gives CAWSGAGTDQPQHF.

The table lists this clonotype with many counts. V gene TRBV3-1 combines with J gene TRBJ1-6; 8 bases match TRBD1. Trimming removed 9 bases from V and 9 bases from J; junction bases left unmatched: 7. Germline CDR1 LGHDT, CDR2 YNNKEL (reference sequence). This CDR3 spans 13 amino acids. DNA for the CDR3: TGTGCCAGTTCGACAGGGGAAATTTCACCCCTCCACTTT. This gives the protein CASSTGEISPLHF. Together with reference TRBV3-1 and TRBJ1-6, the CDR3 gives the full variable domain: DTAVSQTPKYLVTQMGNDKSIKCEQNLGHDTMYWYKQDSKKFLKIMFSYNNKELIINETVPNRFSPKSPDKAHLNLHINSLELGDSAVYFCASSTGEISPLHFGNGTRLTVT.

The sample holds a few counts of this clonotype. The genes are TRBV10-3 and TRBJ1-1, with D unclear. Germline V gene data show CDR1 as ENHRY and CDR2 as SYGVKD. This CDR3 region has 11 residues. The V gene lost 4 bases and the J gene lost 5 bases, with 5 bases spanning the gap. In DNA, the CDR3 is TGTGCCATCAGTGCGGATACTGAAGCTTTCTTT. It is translated as CAISADTEAFF.

This clonotype has at least ten counts. The chain combines TRBV11-3 with TRBJ1-4; D unclear. With 3 bases removed from V and 8 bases from J, the gap between germline ends came to 13 bases. The CDR3 has 14 amino acids. The germline V gene has CDR1 SGHNT and CDR2 YENEEA. CDR3 coding DNA: TGTGCCAGCAGCTTGGTCGGTTCCTCCGAAAAACTGTTTTTT. As protein: CASSLVGSSEKLFF.

This clonotype came up many times. J is TRBJ2-5 and V is TRBV13, with a weak D call TRBD2 (5 bases). This CDR3 is 17 amino acids long. Germline CDR1 and CDR2: PRHDT and FYEKMQ (reference sequence). Trimming removed 1 base from V and 5 bases from J, with 20 bases in between. CDR3 protein: CASSLAGGGPASETQYF. CDR3 nucleotide sequence: TGTGCCAGCAGCTTAGCAGGCGGCGGGCCGGCCTCGGAGACCCAGTACTTC.

The sample holds many counts of this clonotype. The chain recombines TRBV5-1 with TRBJ2-7; 9 bases are a match to TRBD1. The CDR3 runs 14 residues. Germline V gene sequence: CDR1 SGHRS, CDR2 YFSETQ. V was clipped by 4 bases and J by 7 bases; unmatched bases: 9. CDR3 in amino acids: CASSPPDRGVEQYF. CDR3 DNA sequence: TGCGCCAGCAGCCCGCCGGACAGGGGTGTTGAGCAGTACTTC.

At least ten counts were recorded for this clonotype. The chain couples TRBV28 to TRBJ2-3, with 10 bases lining up with TRBD2. CDR1 is MDHEN, CDR2 SYDVKM, per germline. There are 14 residues in the CDR3. Trimming took 8 bases from V and 2 from J; bases not matched to a gene: 4. In DNA, the CDR3 is TGTGCCAGCGGAACTAGCGGGATCACAGATACGCAGTATTTT. The encoded protein is CASGTSGITDTQYF.

Ten or more counts support this clonotype. The genes are TRBV6-1 and TRBJ2-3; D call uncertain. The CDR3 is made up of 12 amino acids. Trimming removed 8 bases at V and 2 bases at J, with 8 bases between. In germline, CDR1 is MNHNS, CDR2 SASEGT. The CDR3 is CASSTATDTQYF. CDR3 DNA sequence: TGTGCCAGCTCGACGGCCACAGATACGCAGTATTTT.